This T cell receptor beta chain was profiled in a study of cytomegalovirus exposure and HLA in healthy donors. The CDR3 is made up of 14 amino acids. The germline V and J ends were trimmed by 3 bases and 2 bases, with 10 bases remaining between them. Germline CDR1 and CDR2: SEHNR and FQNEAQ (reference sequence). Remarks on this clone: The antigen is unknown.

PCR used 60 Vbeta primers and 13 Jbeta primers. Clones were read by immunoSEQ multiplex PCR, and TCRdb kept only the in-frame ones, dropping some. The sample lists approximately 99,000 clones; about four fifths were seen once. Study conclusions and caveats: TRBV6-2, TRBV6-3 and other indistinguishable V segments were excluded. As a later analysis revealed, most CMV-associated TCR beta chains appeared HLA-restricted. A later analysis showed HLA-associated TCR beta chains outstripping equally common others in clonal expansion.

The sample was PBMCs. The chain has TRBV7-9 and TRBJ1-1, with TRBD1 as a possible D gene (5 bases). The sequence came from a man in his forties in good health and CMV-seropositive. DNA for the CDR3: TGTGCCAGCAGCTTCGGGGGGGGAAACACTGAAGCTTTCTTT. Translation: CASSFGGGNTEAFF. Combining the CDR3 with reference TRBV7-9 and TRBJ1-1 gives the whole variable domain DTGVSQNPRHKITKRGQNVTFRCDPISEHNRLYWYRQTLGQGPEFLTYFQNEAQLEKSRLLSDRFSAERPKGSFSTLEIQRTEQGDSAMYLCASSFGGGNTEAFFGQGTRLTVV.